The following is a TCR beta chain sequence with its context. Its target is unknown. The junction departs from germline at one end; a sequencing error may be responsible. Absent ophthalmopathy progression within 18 months defined stable Graves' hyperthyroidism. Looked up from germline, CDR1 is MDHEN and CDR2 is SYDVKM. The CDR3 loop spans 16 amino acids. This sample is part of a study of T cells in Graves' hyperthyroidism and ophthalmopathy. Across the whole study: Peripheral blood was obtained at initial diagnosis, preceding any treatment. Study-wide findings and caveats: Most clonotypes expanded in the thyroid (above 0.001) were also present in blood. A 13 V-J signature model discriminated ophthalmopathy versus stable hyperthyroidism.

Authors of the study amplified TCR beta CDR3 regions from RNA transcripts. The HTBI primer set was used in a first-round RT-PCR of the TCR CDR3. TCRdb used MiXCR to reprocess the multiplex PCR reads, holding one entry per CDR3 protein. The repertoire includes around 600,000 distinct CDR3 sequences, approximately 15% of them detected once, and 6.5% to 8% sits in the top ten. This TCR derives from a young woman with Graves' hyperthyroidism. The sequencing input was blood. The V call is TRBV28, the J call TRBJ2-7; 7 nucleotides align to TRBD2. Written as DNA, the CDR3 is TGTGCCAGCAGTTTAGGGTATGGGAGGGTTTCCTACGAGAAGTACTTC. Amino acid sequence: CASSLGYGRVSYEKYF.